The 15 T cell receptor beta chains listed next were all sequenced from one sample in a study of blood T cell repertoires in COVID-19. Sequencing was performed with immunoSEQ multiplex PCR; in TCRdb, only in-frame clones are kept and a portion is missing. The sample carries roughly 120,000 clones, over 65% recorded once. Sequencing was performed on peripheral blood. Every receptor here comes from a woman between 55 and 75 years old with acute or convalescent COVID-19.

This sequence joins TRBV29-1 and TRBJ1-1; weak D call: TRBD1 (5 bases). The V gene lost 3 bases and the J gene lost 4 bases, with 9 bases spanning the gap. The CDR3 has 12 residues. Per germline, CDR1 SQVTM and CDR2 ANQGSEA. CDR3 amino acids: CSVEGQGTEAFF. For the CDR3, the DNA is TGCAGCGTTGAGGGGCAGGGCACTGAAGCTTTCTTT.

The rearrangement joins TRBV25-1 to TRBJ2-4, with TRBD2 identical over 9 bases. The junction had 9 bases not matched to a gene; V was cut back by 2 bases and J by 1 base. The CDR3 contains 18 residues. The germline CDR1 and CDR2 sequences are MGHDK and SYGVNS. CDR3 loop: CASSETLSGREAKNIQYF. The CDR3, as DNA: TGTGCCAGCAGTGAAACTCTTAGCGGGAGAGAGGCCAAAAACATTCAGTACTTC.

This clone was counted once. V and J are TRBV9 and TRBJ2-1, with D perhaps TRBD2 (6 bases). In germline, CDR1 is SGDLS, CDR2 YYNGEE. The CDR3 contains 15 residues. V lost 2 bases and J 6 bases, leaving 15 bases between the germline ends. The chain's CDR3 is CASSVRDLVSNEQFF. The CDR3 region has the DNA TGTGCCAGCAGCGTCCGGGACTTGGTAAGCAATGAGCAGTTCTTC.

The rearrangement joins TRBV6-2 or TRBV6-3 to TRBJ2-7; no definite D call. The CDR3 loop spans 11 amino acids. The V end lost 6 bases, the J end lost 4 bases, and 7 bases lay between the germline ends. The germline CDR1 and CDR2 sequences are MNHEY and SVGEGT. DNA for the CDR3: TGTGCCAGCAGCCATTCGTACGAGCAGTACTTC. This gives the protein CASSHSYEQYF.

The chain combines TRBV4-1 with TRBJ2-1; a possible D gene is TRBD2 (6 bases). The germline CDR1 and CDR2 sequences are MGHRA and YSYEKL. The V and J ends lost 1 base and 0 bases respectively, with 16 bases between them. The CDR3 extends over 18 amino acids. The CDR3 nucleotides read TGCGCCAGCAGCCAAGTGGATATGGGACTGAGCTCCTACAATGAGCAGTTCTTC. Its translation is CASSQVDMGLSSYNEQFF.

The chain recombines TRBV3-1 (or the pseudogene TRBV3-2) with TRBJ1-4, with 9 bases lining up with TRBD1. Germline V gene data show CDR1 as LGHDT and CDR2 as YNNKEL (reference sequence). Trimming took 4 bases from V and 8 from J; bases not matched to a gene: 8. The CDR3 spans 15 residues. Here the CDR3 reads CASSLRGTGSEKLFF. DNA for the CDR3: TGTGCCAGCAGCCTGCGTGGGACAGGGAGCGAAAAACTGTTTTTT.

This clone has just one count. J is TRBJ2-5 and V is TRBV6-5, with TRBD2 matching 7 bases. This CDR3 contains 15 residues. The germline gives CDR1 MNHEY, CDR2 SVGAGI. V lost 2 bases to trimming and J lost 5 bases; unmatched junction nucleotides: 8. Here the CDR3 DNA reads TGTGCCAGCAGTTACCTTTTCGGGAGGCGGGAGACCCAGTACTTC. Translated: CASSYLFGRRETQYF.

The V gene is TRBV24-1, the J gene TRBJ2-1, with 9 bases fitting TRBD2. This CDR3 is 16 amino acids long. Germline CDR1 KGHDR, CDR2 SFDVKD. J was trimmed by 7 bases and V by 9 bases; bases with no gene match: 15. CDR3 region: CATGGGGREIKNEQFF. CDR3 sequence (DNA): TGTGCCACCGGAGGTGGCGGGAGGGAGATCAAGAATGAGCAGTTCTTC.

This clone was detected only a few times. V is TRBV4-3 and J is TRBJ1-1; TRBD1 matches at 7 bases. The germline V gene has CDR1 LGHNA and CDR2 YSLEER. The CDR3 extends over 15 amino acids. After removal of 1 base from V and 6 bases from J, the junction contained 8 bases not matched to a gene. As DNA, the CDR3 is TGCGCCAGCAGCCAAGTTTGGGCAGGGGGTGCTGAAGCTTTCTTT. As protein: CASSQVWAGGAEAFF.

The chain carries TRBV30 and TRBJ2-1; 7 nucleotides align to TRBD2. With 1 base clipped from V and 0 bases from J, the junction kept 9 bases outside the gene matches. CDR1 GTSNPN and CDR2 SVGIG come from the germline V gene (reference sequence). The CDR3 contains 17 residues. The CDR3 region is CAWSAEGGPSSYNEQFF. DNA of the CDR3: TGTGCCTGGAGTGCGGAGGGAGGGCCAAGCTCCTACAATGAGCAGTTCTTC.

The chain recombines TRBV7-3 with TRBJ2-2, with TRBD1 matching over 8 bases. J lost 5 bases, V lost 5 bases, and 7 bases had no gene match. Per germline, CDR1 SGHTA and CDR2 FQGTGA. The CDR3 runs to 15 residues. The CDR3 DNA sequence: TGTGCCAGCAGCCACAGGGGGATGGGGACCGGGGAGCTGTTTTTT. Protein: CASSHRGMGTGELFF.

The chain carries TRBV24-1 and TRBJ2-7, with 12 positions matching TRBD2. Trimming removed 7 bases from V and 4 bases from J; junction bases left unmatched: 19. From germline, CDR1 is KGHDR and CDR2 SFDVKD. This CDR3 has 19 amino acids. Here the CDR3 reads CATSARGLAGAGVLYEQYF. The CDR3 nucleotides are TGTGCCACCAGCGCTCGGGGACTAGCGGGCGCAGGGGTGTTATACGAGCAGTACTTC.

This clone has a handful of counts. The V gene is TRBV6-5, the J gene TRBJ1-2; no definite D call. This CDR3 has 15 amino acids. V lost 7 bases to trimming and J lost 5 bases, with 20 bases between them. Germline values: CDR1 MNHEY, CDR2 SVGAGI. The CDR3 region has the DNA TGTGCCAGCACTTTCGCGGCATCCCGAGGTTATGGCTACACCTTC. Amino acid sequence: CASTFAASRGYGYTF.

The genes are TRBV28 and TRBJ1-3, with D maybe TRBD1 (6 bases). The V and J ends lost 7 bases and 3 bases respectively, with 13 bases between them. The CDR3 is 14 residues long. Germline V gene sequence: CDR1 MDHEN, CDR2 SYDVKM. CDR3 nucleotides: TGTGCCAGCACGTCACAGGGTTATGGAAACACCATATATTTT. Protein sequence: CASTSQGYGNTIYF. Complete variable domain (other parts from reference TRBV28 and TRBJ1-3): DVKVTQSSRYLVKRTGEKVFLECVQDMDHENMFWYRQDPGLGLRLIYFSYDVKMKEKGDIPEGYSVSREKKERFSLILESASTNQTSMYLCASTSQGYGNTIYFGEGSWLTVV.

This clone showed up just a few times. The J gene is TRBJ1-1, the V gene TRBV28; D is unresolved. The germline CDR1 and CDR2 sequences are MDHEN and SYDVKM. V was pared by 6 bases and J by 8 bases, with 19 bases between. CDR3 length equals 14 residues. The CDR3 sequence: CASSPPGTKAEAFF. CDR3 in DNA: TGTGCCAGCAGCCCCCCGGGAACTAAAGCCGAAGCTTTCTTT.